This T cell receptor (beta chain) appears in the sequencing data of a study of CD8+ T cells in alopecia areata. Turning to the study itself: Patients received oral tofacitinib, 5 to 10 mg twice daily, for moderate-to-severe alopecia areata.

RNA extraction and reverse transcription yielded cDNA as sequencing template. Using immunoSEQ multiplex PCR, the repertoire was profiled, and TCRdb retains in-frame clones only, with some absent. The table shows 150,000 to 200,000 clones, with approximately 57% occurring only once. The table lists this clone with a count of one. Specified treatment: oral pan-JAK inhibitor, 5-10 mg twice daily. Peripheral blood, together with lesional scalp punch biopsies, was collected from alopecia areata patients. V was pared by 5 bases and J by 4 bases, with 6 bases of the junction left unmatched. CDR1 and CDR2 from the germline V gene are GTSNPN and SVGIG (reference sequence). The CDR3 loop spans 13 amino acids.

The source of this sequence is a human donor with alopecia areata. The input for sequencing was CD4+ T cells sorted from blood, taken at week 24, from a patient treated with tofacitinib. The rearrangement joins TRBV30 to TRBJ2-7; 9 bases agree with TRBD1. The DNA of the CDR3 is TGTGCCTGGGATAGGGACAGGGTGTACGAGCAGTACTTC. Its protein product is CAWDRDRVYEQYF.